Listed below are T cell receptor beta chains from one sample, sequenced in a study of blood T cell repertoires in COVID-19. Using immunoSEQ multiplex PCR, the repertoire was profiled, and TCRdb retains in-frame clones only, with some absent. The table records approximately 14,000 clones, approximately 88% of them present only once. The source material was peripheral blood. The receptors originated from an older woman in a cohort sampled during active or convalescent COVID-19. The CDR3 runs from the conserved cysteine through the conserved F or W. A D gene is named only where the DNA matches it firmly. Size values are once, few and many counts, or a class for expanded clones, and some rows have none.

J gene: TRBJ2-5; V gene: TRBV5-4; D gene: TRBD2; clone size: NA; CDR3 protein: CASSLLSGGAETQYF; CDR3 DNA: TGTGCCAGCAGCTTGCTTAGCGGGGGGGCTGAGACCCAGTACTTC
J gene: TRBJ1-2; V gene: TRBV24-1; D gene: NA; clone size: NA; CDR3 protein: CATSDRQYGYTF; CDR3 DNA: TGTGCCACCAGTGACCGACAGTATGGCTACACCTTC
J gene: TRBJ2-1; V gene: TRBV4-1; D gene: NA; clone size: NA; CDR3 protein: CASRGYNEQFF; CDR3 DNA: TGCGCCAGCCGAGGCTACAATGAGCAGTTCTTC
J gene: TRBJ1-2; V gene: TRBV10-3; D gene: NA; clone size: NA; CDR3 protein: CAISEYTGLSDGYTF; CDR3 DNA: TGTGCCATCAGTGAGTACACAGGTCTATCTGATGGCTACACCTTC
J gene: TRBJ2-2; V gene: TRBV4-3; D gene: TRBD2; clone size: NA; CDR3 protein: CASSLNLSERGGHTGELFF; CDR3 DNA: TGCGCCAGCAGCCTCAATCTTTCGGAGCGGGGGGGGCACACCGGGGAGCTGTTTTTT
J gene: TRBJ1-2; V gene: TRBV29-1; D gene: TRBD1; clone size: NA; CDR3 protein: CSVEYRDRVVTKNGYTF; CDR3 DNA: TGCAGCGTTGAATACCGGGACAGGGTGGTGACTAAAAATGGCTACACCTTC
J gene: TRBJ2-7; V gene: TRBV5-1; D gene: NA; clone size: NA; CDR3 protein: CASSLDPSTGTAEQYF; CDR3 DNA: TGCGCCAGCAGCTTGGACCCATCTACAGGTACCGCCGAGCAGTACTTC
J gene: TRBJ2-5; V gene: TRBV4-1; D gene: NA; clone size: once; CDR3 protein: CASSAEETQYF; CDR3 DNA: TGCGCCAGCAGCGCAGAAGAGACCCAGTACTTC
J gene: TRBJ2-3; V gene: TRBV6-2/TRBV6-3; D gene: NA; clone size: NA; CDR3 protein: CASSYSTGRDTDTQYF; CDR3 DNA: TGTGCCAGCAGTTACTCGACAGGGCGGGACACAGATACGCAGTATTTT
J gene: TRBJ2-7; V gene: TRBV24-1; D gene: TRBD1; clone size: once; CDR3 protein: CATSEPGQGGDEQYF; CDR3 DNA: TGTGCCACCAGTGAACCGGGACAGGGGGGTGACGAGCAGTACTTC
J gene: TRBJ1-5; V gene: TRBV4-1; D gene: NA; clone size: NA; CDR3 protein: CASSPWDWGGQPQHF; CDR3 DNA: TGCGCCAGCAGCCCGTGGGACTGGGGGGGTCAGCCCCAGCATTTT
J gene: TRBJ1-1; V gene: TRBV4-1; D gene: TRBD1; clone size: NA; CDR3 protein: CASSRGTGRRNTEAFF; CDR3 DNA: TGCGCCAGCAGCCGAGGGACAGGCCGTAGGAACACTGAAGCTTTCTTT
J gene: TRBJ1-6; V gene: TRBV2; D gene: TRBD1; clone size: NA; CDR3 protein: CASTQEGQGASPLHF; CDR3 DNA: TGTGCCAGCACGCAAGAGGGACAGGGAGCCTCACCCCTCCACTTT
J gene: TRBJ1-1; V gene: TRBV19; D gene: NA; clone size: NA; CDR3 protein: CASSIDGRGTEAFF; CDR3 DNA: TGTGCCAGTAGTATAGATGGCCGGGGGACTGAAGCTTTCTTT
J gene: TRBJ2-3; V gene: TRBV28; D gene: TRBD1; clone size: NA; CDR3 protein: CASSSPGQGADTQYF; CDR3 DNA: TGTGCCAGCAGTTCTCCGGGACAGGGGGCCGATACGCAGTATTTT
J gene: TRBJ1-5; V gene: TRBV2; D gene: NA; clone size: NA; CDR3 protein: CASSRRRGGNQPQHF; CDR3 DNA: TGTGCCAGCAGTCGACGCAGGGGAGGGAATCAGCCCCAGCATTTT
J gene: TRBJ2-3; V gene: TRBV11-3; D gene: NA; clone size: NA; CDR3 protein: CASSSLSDTQYF; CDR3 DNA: TGTGCCAGCAGCTCGCTATCGGATACGCAGTATTTT
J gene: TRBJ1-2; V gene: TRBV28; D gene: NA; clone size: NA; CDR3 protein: CASSLTAGHLNGYTF; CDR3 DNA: TGTGCCAGCAGTTTAACGGCAGGGCACCTGAATGGCTACACCTTC
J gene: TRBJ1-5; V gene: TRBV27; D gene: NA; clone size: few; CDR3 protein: CASSTVGPGGNQPQHF; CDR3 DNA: TGTGCCAGCAGTACCGTAGGACCGGGAGGCAATCAGCCCCAGCATTTT
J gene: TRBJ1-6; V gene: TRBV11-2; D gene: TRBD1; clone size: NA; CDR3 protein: CASSSDRVSSLHF; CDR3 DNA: TGTGCCAGCAGCTCGGACAGGGTTTCATCCCTCCACTTT
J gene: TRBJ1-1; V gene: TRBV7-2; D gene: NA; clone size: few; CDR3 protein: CASSLNPRGEAFF; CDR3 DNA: TGTGCCAGCAGCTTAAACCCGAGAGGTGAAGCTTTCTTT
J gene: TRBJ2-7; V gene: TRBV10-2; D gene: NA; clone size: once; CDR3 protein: CASGGTVYEQYF; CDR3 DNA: TGCGCCAGCGGCGGGACAGTTTACGAGCAGTACTTC
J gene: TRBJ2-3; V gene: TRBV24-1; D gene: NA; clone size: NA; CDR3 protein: CAPGGPVSDTQYF; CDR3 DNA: TGTGCCCCCGGGGGGCCTGTGTCTGATACGCAGTATTTT
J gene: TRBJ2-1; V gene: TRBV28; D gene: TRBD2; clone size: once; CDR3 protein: CASRERGNFYNEQFF; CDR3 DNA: TGTGCCAGCAGGGAGCGGGGGAACTTTTACAATGAGCAGTTCTTC
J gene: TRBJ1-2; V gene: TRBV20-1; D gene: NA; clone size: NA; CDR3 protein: CSALGRYGYTF; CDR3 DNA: TGCAGTGCTCTAGGTCGCTATGGCTACACCTTC
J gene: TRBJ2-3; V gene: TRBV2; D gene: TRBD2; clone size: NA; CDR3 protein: CAIRKPGLAGAVTDTQYF; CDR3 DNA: TGTGCCATCCGGAAACCGGGACTAGCGGGGGCCGTCACAGATACGCAGTATTTT
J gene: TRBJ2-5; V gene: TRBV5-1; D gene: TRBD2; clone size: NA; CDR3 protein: CASSLRASGQETQYF; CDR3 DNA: TGCGCCAGCAGCTTGAGAGCTAGCGGGCAAGAGACCCAGTACTTC
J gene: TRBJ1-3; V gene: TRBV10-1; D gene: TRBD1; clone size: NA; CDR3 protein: CASTAGTASGNTIYF; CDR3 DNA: TGCGCCAGCACCGCCGGGACAGCCTCTGGAAACACCATATATTTT